This TCR beta chain was sequenced in a study of lymphopenia after photon versus proton radiotherapy. Findings of the study overall: Post-nadir TCR diversity decline inversely tracked overall survival among those who died. After the lymphocyte nadir, photon-treated repertoires showed oligoclonal expansion, especially of CD8+ Temra cells.

For this clone: Its antigen is not identified.

The V gene's germline CDR1 is MNHNY and CDR2 SVGAGI (reference sequence). V was pared by 4 bases and J by 5 bases, with 12 bases between. This CDR3 region has 14 residues. Sequencing used immunoSEQ multiplex PCR; TCRdb keeps in-frame clones, though not all of them. The sample includes about 12,000 clones, approximately 88% of them seen just once. The specimen comprised peripheral blood, sampled from a patient treated with proton-based radiotherapy. The chain couples TRBV6-6 to TRBJ1-5; D not resolved. The sequence was collected from a man aged 55 to 70 with pancreatic cancer. The CDR3 DNA reads TGTGCCAGCAGTTCAGGCAGGAGAGATCAGCCCCAGCATTTT. Amino acids: CASSSGRRDQPQHF.